Below, one T cell receptor (beta chain) is given with its context. Germline CDR1 and CDR2: SGHNT and YYREEE (reference sequence). CDR3 length: 17 amino acids. V lost 0 bases to trimming and J lost 3 bases; unmatched junction nucleotides: 11. PCR used 60 Vbeta primers and 13 Jbeta primers. This table comes from immunoSEQ multiplex PCR, and its TCRdb copy is limited to in-frame clones, with some not included. The table records approximately 150,000 clones, roughly 78% of them present only once. These data are taken from a study of cytomegalovirus exposure and HLA in healthy donors. Study overall: Previous work identified roughly 120 million unique TCR beta sequences from 150 million to 200 million T cells.

The sequencing input was PBMCs. The TCR sequence derives from a man aged 35 to 55 in good health and CMV-seronegative. The chain joins TRBV5-4 to TRBJ2-7; 8 bases map to TRBD2. The CDR3 protein is CASSLDGGGRPLYEQYF. CDR3 nucleotide sequence: TGTGCCAGCAGCTTGGATGGCGGCGGGAGGCCTCTCTACGAGCAGTACTTC.